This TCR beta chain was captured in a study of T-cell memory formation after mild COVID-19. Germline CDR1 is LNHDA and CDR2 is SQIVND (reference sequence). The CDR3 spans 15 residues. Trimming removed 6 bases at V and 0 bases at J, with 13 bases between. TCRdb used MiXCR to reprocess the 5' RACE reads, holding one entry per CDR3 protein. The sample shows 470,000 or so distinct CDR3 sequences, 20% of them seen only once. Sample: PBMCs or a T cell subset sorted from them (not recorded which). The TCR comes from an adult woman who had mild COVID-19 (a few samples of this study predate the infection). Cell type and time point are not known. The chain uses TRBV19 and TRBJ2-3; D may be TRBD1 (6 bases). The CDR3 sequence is CASRDRYPSTDTQYF. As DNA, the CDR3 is TGTGCCAGTAGAGACAGGTATCCTAGCACAGATACGCAGTATTTT. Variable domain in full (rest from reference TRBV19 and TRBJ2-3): DGGITQSPKYLFRKEGQNVTLSCEQNLNHDAMYWYRQDPGQGLRLIYYSQIVNDFQKGDIAEGYSVSREKKESFPLTVTSAQKNPTAFYLCASRDRYPSTDTQYFGPGTRLTVL.